This T cell receptor (beta chain) was sequenced in a study of cytomegalovirus exposure and HLA in healthy donors (dated by TCRdb to the late 2010s). Study-wide context: An earlier analysis of more than 550 of the donors reported approximately 260 Gb of sequence data and around 100 million unique TCR beta sequences obtained from roughly 170 million T cells. Roughly five DR-DQ haplotypes were handled as single units for association and clustering, since linkage in the cohort was strong. The T cell repertoires of several hundred subjects were profiled by immunosequencing and related to cytomegalovirus serostatus. Class I and class II HLA loci were covered by the typing at four-digit resolution. A later analysis re-analyzed previously published TCR beta repertoires from about 600 donors and added high-resolution HLA genotyping to study TCR occurrence patterns. Typing coverage differed by locus: A, B, C, DRB1 and DQB1 were typed in roughly 620-630 donors, DQA1 in 500 to 550, DPA1 in roughly 590, and DPB1 in just under 480. Across around 400 genotyped donors of the cohort, an average of 235,054 unique TCR beta nucleotide sequences per donor were sequenced, and 15% to 20% of those sequences were non-productive. Donor age, sex, ethnicity and CMV serostatus were collected together with the repertoire data. The study combined high-throughput TCR immunosequencing, statistical association of individual TCRs with disease status, and machine learning to predict cytomegalovirus infection status. The later analysis used no new phenotypic data to find candidate immune exposures, relying instead on TCR beta sequences and their occurrence across donors. A later genetic analysis took genome-wide SNP genotypes for 398 of the 666 donors and used that subset as a discovery cohort. Approximately 310 gigabases of sequencing data and tens of millions of unique TCR sequences were included in an early release covering several hundred HLA-typed donors. Every repertoire in the discovery cohort had been generated on one and the same sequencing platform. The study aimed to test whether signatures of past pathogen exposure could be identified by cataloging public T cell receptors. An earlier analysis of around 580 of the donors used high-throughput TCR beta sequencing to judge whether each TCR beta V gene segment behaved as functional or pseudogenic. A separate validation cohort of roughly 130 different subjects was used in addition to the approximately 610-subject first cohort. Of the approximately 400 genotyped donors, 70% to 90% were placed in the genetic ancestry cluster associated with self-reported Caucasian donors.

Regarding this clone: Its antigen is not yet known. No base quality information exists; no much larger clone differs at one position.

Study-wide conclusions, independent of this receptor: A later analysis found that most CMV-associated TCR beta chains appeared HLA-restricted, with HLA associations seemingly driven largely by CMV exposure. The earlier analysis of about 600 of the donors excluded 15 to 20 rarely observed V segments, including chromosome 9 orphons, because counts were too low. Cytomegalovirus status was reported to be diagnosed by the classifier with high specificity and sensitivity in both the original and validation cohorts. In a later genetic analysis, fewer N-insertions in productive TCRs were reported among donors in an Asian-associated ancestry cluster than the roughly 700-donor mean. The 87-base-pair reads could not distinguish some IMGT-functional V segments, including TRBV6-2 and TRBV6-3, so those segments were excluded. Immune exposure information for the cohort was limited to CMV serostatus. When HLA alleles, especially DR and DQ, strongly co-occurred, attributing TCR associations to individual alleles was difficult. In an earlier analysis of a few hundred of the donors, most TCR beta V segments were observed in productive rearrangements about 87% or about 30% of the time, broadly matching IMGT annotations. In a later analysis, TCR association rates were found to vary across HLA loci, with the most associated TCRs seen for DRB1 alleles and the fewest for HLA-C alleles. Presence/absence analyses assumed roughly uniform sequencing depth across donors, an assumption that may not hold. In a later analysis, HLA-associated TCR beta chains showed more clonal expansion and lower generation probabilities than non-associated chains that were equally common. Most TCR sequences were observed very rarely across donors, whereas some public TCRs were present in many individuals. A further reported finding was that TCR beta sequences accurately predicted the HLA-A and HLA-B alleles for most subjects in the first cohort. The cohort was sequenced for TCR beta chains only, and without alpha or paired-chain data the features that could be detected were limited. According to the authors, the approach could potentially be generalized to other disease states and immunological phenotypes. The study listed 170 or so TCR beta chains as associated with cytomegalovirus. According to a later analysis, parvovirus B19, influenza, CMV and Epstein-Barr virus appeared linked to several top co-occurrence clusters. A few of the identified cytomegalovirus-associated TCR beta chains were confirmed in vitro to be specific for cytomegalovirus antigens. Linkage disequilibrium might explain the correlated functional status among segregating V segments, but an unknown experimental factor could not be excluded. At a false discovery rate of 0.05, a later analysis linked under 20,000 TCR beta sequences to specific HLA alleles. Because HLA typing was missing for some donors at each locus, association tests included only the typed subset. In a later genetic analysis, a missense DCLRE1C variant was associated with V-gene and J-gene trimming of TCR beta chains, and the association was replicated in an independent cohort. A cluster of highly shared sequence variants was judged likely to be a technical artifact of the sequencing pipeline.

The cohort was made up of around 720 healthy bone marrow donors. Cohort members were all nominally healthy when sampled, although unrecorded immune exposures were likely present. The donor tested CMV seropositive, placing the donor among the 289 seropositive members of the cohort. A peripheral blood sample was collected from each donor, and TCR beta sequencing was performed on peripheral blood mononuclear cells. Genomic DNA extraction from the blood cell samples was performed with the Qiagen DNeasy Blood Extraction Kit. The method was the immunoSEQ multiplex PCR assay. For the multiplex PCR, a mixture combining 60 forward primers for TCR Vbeta segments and 13 reverse primers for TCR Jbeta segments was used. The CDR3 region of rearranged TCR beta genes was amplified from genomic DNA with a multiplex PCR assay. Amplified TCR beta libraries were sequenced as 87-base-pair reads on the Illumina HiSeq System. As for how the authors treated the data: In a later analysis, approximately 74 million unique TCR beta chains were counted across the roughly 610 repertoires, and roughly 11 million of these chains were shared by at least two donors. A nearest-neighbor algorithm error-corrected the raw reads and collapsed the reads into unique sequences, merging closely related sequences to remove PCR and sequencing errors. To assign V, D and J gene segments, CDR3 sequences were aligned to IMGT reference sequences. For a sequence to be retained, at least a six-nucleotide match to both a V gene segment and a J gene segment was required. A rearrangement counted as productive if the CDR3 had no stop codons and remained in frame with V and J, and every other rearrangement counted as non-productive. Following IMGT convention, CDR3 was defined as the stretch from the second conserved V-encoded cysteine to the conserved J-encoded phenylalanine. In an earlier analysis of 550 to 650 of the donors, sequences lacking an unambiguous match to a single V gene segment were excluded. An earlier analysis of 587 of the donors classified V segments as functional when productive rearrangements were above 56.7% and as segregating when the standard deviation between donors was above 5%. To diagnose cytomegalovirus status from the catalog of TCR beta chain sequences, a statistical classification framework was built. A later analysis assigned V and J genes by comparing TCR nucleotide sequences with IMGT/GENE-DB human TR gene sequences. A later analysis assigned CDR3 sequences and most-parsimonious VDJ recombination scenarios with the TCRdist pipeline. A later analysis defined each TCR beta chain by its CDR3 amino acid sequence plus V-gene family, and excluded reads lacking a unique V-gene family. A later analysis removed roughly 590 highly shared, low-generation-probability nucleotide sequences to deal with suspected cross-contamination and a sequencing artifact. For each public chain, a later analysis derived a clonal expansion index from normalized ranks of inferred template counts within each repertoire. In a later analysis, generation probabilities were computed with a VDJ recombination model fitted to out-of-frame rearrangements, and the resulting probabilities were checked against IGoR. A later analysis scored TCR-TCR, TCR-HLA and TCR-CMV co-occurrence with hypergeometric tests, applying a repertoire-size bias correction to TCR pairs. False discovery rates were estimated in a later analysis by permuting HLA or CMV assignments 20 times. In a later analysis, co-occurring TCRs were grouped with DBSCAN, and TCRdist sequence similarity was added when clustering was performed within HLA-allele-positive subsets. For co-occurrence clustering, repertoires with fewer than 30,000 or more than 120,000 public chains were excluded, along with four to six repertoires with anomalous nucleotide sharing. TCRdb stores this immuneACCESS table with in-frame sequences only. Part of the clones is absent; in the studies checked, under half of the shortfall reflects unresolved V genes, and no reason is known for the rest. The D gene and trimming were derived from the DNA, and the V and J assignments and clone size from that table. Counted in this sample were about 120,000 clones; around 80% of them appeared once. The biggest ten clones account for 3% of the sample.

Reading from cysteine to phenylalanine, the CDR3 counts 14 amino acids. Just CDR3 DNA is preserved here, 42 bases in frame from base 1. For CDR1 and CDR2, the germline V gene lists KGHSH and LQKENI. V has 4 bases trimmed and J has 1 base trimmed; junction bases matching no gene number 1. The clonotype was recovered from a woman under 30 in good health and CMV-seropositive. Material: PBMCs. The chain couples TRBV18 to TRBJ1-1; a stretch of 9 junction bases matches TRBD1. The nucleotide sequence is given as TGTGCCAGCTCACTACAGGGGGCGAACACTGAAGCTTTCTTT. The resulting protein is CASSLQGANTEAFF.